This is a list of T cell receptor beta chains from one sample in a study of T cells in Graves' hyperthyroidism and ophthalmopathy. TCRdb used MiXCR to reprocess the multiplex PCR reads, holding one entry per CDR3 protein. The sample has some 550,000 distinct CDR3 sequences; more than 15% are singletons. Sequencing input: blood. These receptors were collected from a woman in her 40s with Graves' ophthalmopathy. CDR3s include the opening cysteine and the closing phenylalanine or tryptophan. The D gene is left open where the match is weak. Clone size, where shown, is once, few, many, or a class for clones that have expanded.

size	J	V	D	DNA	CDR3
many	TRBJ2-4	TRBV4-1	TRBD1	TGCGCCAGCAGCCCCGGGACAGTAGCCAAAAACATTCAGTACTTC	CASSPGTVAKNIQYF
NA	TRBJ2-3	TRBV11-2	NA	TGTGCCAGTCAGAGGGGGACGGGCACAGATACGCAGTATTTT	CASQRGTGTDTQYF
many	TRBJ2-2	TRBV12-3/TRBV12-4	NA	TGTGCCAGCAGTTTGGGTATGGGGTCGGCGGGATGGACCGGGGAGCTGTTTTTT	CASSLGMGSAGWTGELFF
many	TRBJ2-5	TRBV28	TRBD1	TGTGCCAGCAGGAGCAGGGGGCGCAGAGAGACCCAGTACTTC	CASRSRGRRETQYF
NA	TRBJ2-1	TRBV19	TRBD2	TGTGCCAGTAGTGTGCTAGCGGGATCCTCCTACAATGAGCAGTTCTTC	CASSVLAGSSYNEQFF
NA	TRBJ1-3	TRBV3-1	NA	TGTGCCAGCAGCCCGTACAGGGCCCCCGGAAACACCATATATTTT	CASSPYRAPGNTIYF
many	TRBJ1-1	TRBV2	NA	TGTGCCAGCAGTGAACTCGGCAGCACTGAAGCTTTCTTT	CASSELGSTEAFF
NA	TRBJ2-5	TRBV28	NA	TGTGCCAGCAGTTGGACCCGCGGGGAGACCCAGTACTTC	CASSWTRGETQYF
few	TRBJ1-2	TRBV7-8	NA	TGTGCCAGCAGCCCTAGTGGGTATGGCTACACCTTC	CASSPSGYGYTF
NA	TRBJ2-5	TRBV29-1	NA	TGCAGCGTTGTCCCTCTAGAGACCCAGTACTTC	CSVVPLETQYF
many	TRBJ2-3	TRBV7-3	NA	TGTGCCAGCAGCCTCGGGGTTTACACAGATACGCAGTATTTT	CASSLGVYTDTQYF
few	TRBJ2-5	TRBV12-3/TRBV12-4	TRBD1	TGTGCCAGCAGCCGGGACAGCGCTAAAGAGACCCAGTACTTC	CASSRDSAKETQYF
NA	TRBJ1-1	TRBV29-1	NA	TGCAGCGTTGGGACTTATAACACTGAAGCTTTCTTT	CSVGTYNTEAFF
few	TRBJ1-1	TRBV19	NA	TGTGCCAGTAGTATAGGGGCAGCTTTCGCTGAAGCTTTCTTT	CASSIGAAFAEAFF
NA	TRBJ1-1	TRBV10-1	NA	TGCGCCAGCGCTAACCAGGACGGGGTTGCTTTCTTT	CASANQDGVAFF
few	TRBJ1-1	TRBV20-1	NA	TGCAGTGCTAGGGATTTAGGGGTGAACACTGAAGCTTTCTTT	CSARDLGVNTEAFF
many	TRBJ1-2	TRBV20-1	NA	TGCAGTGCTAGATCAGGGGCGAACGGCTACACCTTC	CSARSGANGYTF
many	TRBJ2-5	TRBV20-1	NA	TGCAGTGCTAGAGTTGAGAGCCAAGAGACCCAGTACTTC	CSARVESQETQYF
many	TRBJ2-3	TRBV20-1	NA	TGCAGTGCTAGAGATAGTTCCAGCAGCACAGATACGCAGTATTTT	CSARDSSSSTDTQYF
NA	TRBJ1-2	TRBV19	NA	TGTGCCAGTACTGGGCTCCTGGTTGGCTACACCTTC	CASTGLLVGYTF
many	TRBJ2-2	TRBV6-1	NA	TGTGCCAGCATTAAGCCTAGTCGGCCCGGGGAGCTGTTTTTT	CASIKPSRPGELFF
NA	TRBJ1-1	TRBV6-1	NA	TGTGCCAGCAATCCATTTGGGGTAACCAAAGCTTTCTTT	CASNPFGVTKAFF
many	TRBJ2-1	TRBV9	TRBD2	TGTGCCAGCAGCGTAGCTATAGTGGCGGGAGGGCCTCAAGATGAGCAGTTCTTC	CASSVAIVAGGPQDEQFF
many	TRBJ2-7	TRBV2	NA	TGTGCCAGCAAGTGGAGGGGCGAATACAACGAGCAGTACTTC	CASKWRGEYNEQYF
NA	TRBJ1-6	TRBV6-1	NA	TGTGCCAGCAGTGAATTCTCTAGGATGTCACCCCTCCACTTT	CASSEFSRMSPLHF
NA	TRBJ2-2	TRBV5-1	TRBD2	TGCGCCAGCAGCTCCTCATCTAGCGGGAGGCCCACCGGGGAGCTGTTTTTT	CASSSSSSGRPTGELFF
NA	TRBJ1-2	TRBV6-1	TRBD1	TGTGCCAGCAGCCAGGGAGGGGGCGACGGCTACACCTTC	CASSQGGGDGYTF
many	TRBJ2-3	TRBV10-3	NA	TGTGCCATCAGTGAATTGGGGGATACGCAGTATTTT	CAISELGDTQYF
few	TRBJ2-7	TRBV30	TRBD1	TGTGCCTGGAACAGAAGGGACAGGGTGGGCGAGCAGTACTTC	CAWNRRDRVGEQYF
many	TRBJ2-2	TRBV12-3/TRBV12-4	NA	TGTGCCAGCAGCCCTTTATCTTCCAACACCGGGGAGCTGTTTTTT	CASSPLSSNTGELFF
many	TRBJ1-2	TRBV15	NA	TGTGCCACCAGGGCTCTCGCTAACTATGGCTACACCTTC	CATRALANYGYTF
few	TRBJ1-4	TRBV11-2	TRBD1	TGTGCCAGCAGTCGTGCGGGACAGGGTTATGAAAAACTGTTTTTT	CASSRAGQGYEKLFF
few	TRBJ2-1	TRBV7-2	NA	TGTGCCAGCAGCCGAGAGCCCCGGACAGCCTCTTACAATGAGCAGTTCTTC	CASSREPRTASYNEQFF
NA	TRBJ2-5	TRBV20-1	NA	TGCAGTGCTATACGAGGGGAGTCCCAGTACTTC	CSAIRGESQYF
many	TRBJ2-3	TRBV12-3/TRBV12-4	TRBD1	TGTGCCAGCAGCCCTCCCGGGACAGGGCAGTATTTT	CASSPPGTGQYF
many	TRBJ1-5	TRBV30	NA	TGTGCCTGGAATCAGGGTAATGGCAATCAGCCCCAGCATTTT	CAWNQGNGNQPQHF
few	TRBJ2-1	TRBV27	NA	TGTGCCAGCAGCCCCACGGAGAACAATGAGCAGTTCTTC	CASSPTENNEQFF
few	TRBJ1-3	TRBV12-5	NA	TGTGCTAGTGGTTTCCCGCTGAGTGAGGACTCTAATAAGAACACCATATATTTT	CASGFPLSEDSNKNTIYF
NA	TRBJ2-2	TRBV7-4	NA	TGTGCCAGCAGCTATCGACGGCTCGGGGAGTCGTTCGCGAACACCGGGGAGCTGTTTTTT	CASSYRRLGESFANTGELFF
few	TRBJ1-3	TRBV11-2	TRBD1	TGTGCCAGCAGCTTAGCGGGCAGGGGGTTCATCAACACCATATATTTT	CASSLAGRGFINTIYF
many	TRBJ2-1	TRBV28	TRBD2	TGTGCCAGCAGTGGGGCTAGCGGGAGCTCTGAGCAGTTCTTC	CASSGASGSSEQFF
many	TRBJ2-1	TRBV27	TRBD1	TGTGCCAGCAGTCTCACAACAGGGGGCAGTGAGCAGTTCTTC	CASSLTTGGSEQFF
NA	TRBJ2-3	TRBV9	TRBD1	TGTGCCAGCAGCGTAAGGGGACAGGGCACAGATGCGCAGTATTTT	CASSVRGQGTDAQYF